This TCR beta chain comes out of a study of OX40 agonist ivuxolimab in advanced cancers. Study-level background: An anti-OX40 (CD134) antibody with agonistic activity, ivuxolimab, was administered to patients. A mean age of roughly 62 years, range roughly 20 to 90, was recorded, and more than 80% were male.

Unmatched junction bases numbered 7, after V lost 0 bases and J lost 3 bases. The CDR3 spans 16 residues. CDR1 and CDR2 (germline): SGHRS, YFSETQ. Cycle 7 day 1, cycle 4 day 1, and baseline were the timepoints at which blood was sampled. The data were produced by immunoSEQ multiplex PCR, yet TCRdb's version contains in-frame clones alone and is incomplete. The profile shows about 79,000 clones, around 90% of them singletons. The specimen was CD4+ or CD8+ T cells sorted from blood, collected in a trial of the OX40 agonist ivuxolimab. The sequence came from an adult with an advanced solid tumor such as melanoma, head and neck, liver or kidney cancer. This chain joins TRBV5-1 and TRBJ1-1; TRBD1 matches at 8 bases. The CDR3 DNA follows: TGCGCCAGCAGCTTGGGGAGGGACAGGACTCACACTGAAGCTTTCTTT. It codes for CASSLGRDRTHTEAFF. Looking up the rest from reference TRBV5-1 and TRBJ1-1 gives the full variable domain: KAGVTQTPRYLIKTRGQQVTLSCSPISGHRSVSWYQQTPGQGLQFLFEYFSETQRNKGNFPGRFSGRQFSNSRSEMNVSTLELGDSALYLCASSLGRDRTHTEAFFGQGTRLTVV.